The 19 T cell receptor beta chains reported below all come from one sample, sequenced in a study of graft-versus-host responses after intestinal transplantation. Their target antigens are unknown. Sequenced by immunoSEQ multiplex PCR; TCRdb stores in-frame clones only, minus some. The data show 90,000 to 150,000 clones, with just under 95% seen just once and more than 0.095% held by the top ten. The sample here was unstimulated CD4+ T cells sorted from spleen or lymph node cells, taken before intestinal transplant. These receptors originate from a human donor who received an intestinal transplant.

V gene TRBV25-1 combines with J gene TRBJ2-7; 14 nucleotides line up with TRBD2. This CDR3 has 17 residues. V gave up 1 base and J gave up 7 bases; unmatched junction bases: 9. From germline, CDR1 is MGHDK and CDR2 SYGVNS. The CDR3 here is CASSEFMGLAGVWEQYF. The CDR3, as DNA: TGTGCCAGCAGTGAATTCATGGGACTAGCGGGGGTTTGGGAGCAGTACTTC.

The genes are TRBV9 and TRBJ1-2; unclear D gene. CDR1 is SGDLS and CDR2 is YYNGEE in the germline V gene. V lost 3 bases and J lost 8, with 11 bases in between. CDR3 length: 12 amino acids. As DNA, the CDR3 is TGTGCCAGCAGCGCTGACGGGAGAGGCTACACCTTC. Residues: CASSADGRGYTF.

This clone was detected once. The CDR3 DNA follows: TGTGCCAGCAGCTTGGAGGGGCGAGAGCAGTACTTC. Translation gives CASSLEGREQYF. The gene calls are TRBV11-2 and TRBJ2-7; D may be TRBD2 (6 bases). The CDR3 consists of 12 residues. Trimming pared 3 bases from V and 7 bases from J, leaving 10 bases between. The germline V gene encodes CDR1 SGHAT and CDR2 FQNNGV.

The J gene is TRBJ2-7, the V gene TRBV29-1; 8 nucleotides align to TRBD2. Looked up from germline, CDR1 is SQVTM and CDR2 is ANQGSEA. The trim removed 7 bases at V and 1 base at J, leaving 6 bases unmatched. The CDR3 is 13 residues long. DNA for the CDR3: TGCAGCGCCCTTCTAGCGGGTTCCTACGAGCAGTACTTC. Its protein product is CSALLAGSYEQYF.

This clone appeared a single time. The rearrangement links TRBV6-1 to TRBJ1-2; 8 bases agree with TRBD1. CDR1 is MNHNS and CDR2 is SASEGT in the germline V gene. The CDR3 consists of 15 residues. With 5 bases clipped from V and 4 bases from J, the junction kept 9 bases outside the gene matches. In DNA form, the CDR3 reads TGTGCCAGCAGTCTGGGACAGGCTGGGACCTATGGCTACACCTTC. It codes for CASSLGQAGTYGYTF.

The chain combines TRBV29-1 with TRBJ2-7; TRBD1 matches at 7 bases. V was pared by 7 bases and J by 4 bases, with 7 bases of the junction left unmatched. In germline, CDR1 is SQVTM, CDR2 ANQGSEA. This CDR3 contains 12 residues. CDR3 bases: TGCAGCGCCGCTCAACAGGGGTACGAGCAGTACTTC. Encoded protein: CSAAQQGYEQYF.

This clone was detected once. The V gene is TRBV5-1, the J gene TRBJ2-2; D gene unclear. Germline V gene data show CDR1 as SGHRS and CDR2 as YFSETQ. The CDR3 sequence is 16 residues long. V was shortened by 3 bases and J by 5 bases, with 17 bases between the two germline ends. The CDR3 bases are TGCGCCAGCAGCTACTCCCTTAGACAATCTACCGGGGAGCTGTTTTTT. Protein: CASSYSLRQSTGELFF.

The J gene is TRBJ2-7, the V gene TRBV29-1; possibly TRBD1 or TRBD2 for D (5 bases each). Germline CDR1 SQVTM, CDR2 ANQGSEA. The ends were cut back, 3 bases at V and 0 bases at J, with 12 bases in the middle. The CDR3 sequence is 14 residues long. For the CDR3, the DNA is TGCAGCGTTGATTGGGACGGTAGCTCCTACGAGCAGTACTTC. Translation gives CSVDWDGSSYEQYF.

The chain has TRBV7-9 and TRBJ1-2; no firm D call. V was shortened by 4 bases and J by 8 bases, with 8 bases between the two germline ends. The germline V gene has CDR1 SEHNR and CDR2 FQNEAQ (reference sequence). The CDR3 loop spans 11 amino acids. CDR3 protein: CASSSYRGYTF. The CDR3 DNA sequence: TGTGCCAGCAGCTCCTACAGAGGCTACACCTTC.

This clone was detected only once. The chain is built from TRBV28 and TRBJ2-7; 8 nucleotides match TRBD2. This CDR3 contains 14 residues. Trimming at V came to 7 bases and at J to 0 bases, leaving 5 bases not matched to a gene. CDR1 MDHEN and CDR2 SYDVKM come from the germline V gene. This chain's CDR3 is CASTRGGSSYEQYF. CDR3 DNA sequence: TGTGCCAGCACCCGGGGGGGTTCCTCCTACGAGCAGTACTTC.

This chain joins TRBV6-6 and TRBJ1-1; TRBD1 agrees at 12 bases. The ends lost 2 bases at V and 8 bases at J; junction bases unmatched: 6. Looked up from germline, CDR1 is MNHNY and CDR2 is SVGAGI (reference sequence). The length of the CDR3 is 15 residues. CDR3 sequence (DNA): TGTGCCAGCAGTTACAGGGACAGGGGGCCCAAGGAAGCTTTCTTT. Protein: CASSYRDRGPKEAFF.

The chain recombines TRBV9 with TRBJ2-5; 7 bases map to TRBD2. CDR3 length: 17 amino acids. Unmatched junction bases numbered 16, after V lost 4 bases and J lost 4 bases. The germline gives CDR1 SGDLS, CDR2 YYNGEE. The CDR3 nucleotides read TGTGCCAGCAGCCCCCAAGGGGAGGGCGGTGGGGGAGAGACCCAGTACTTC. The encoded protein is CASSPQGEGGGGETQYF.

The rearrangement uses TRBV7-3 and TRBJ2-1, with TRBD2 matching over 10 bases. This CDR3 has 17 amino acids. Germline CDR1 reads SGHTA; CDR2 reads FQGTGA. After removal of 3 bases from V and 1 base from J, the junction contained 6 bases not matched to a gene. The CDR3 region is CASSFSSGRGSYNEQFF. The CDR3 DNA is TGTGCCAGCAGCTTCTCTAGCGGGAGAGGGTCCTACAATGAGCAGTTCTTC.

This rearrangement joins TRBV7-2 to TRBJ1-1; 8 nucleotides agree with TRBD1. Germline loops: CDR1 SGHTA, CDR2 FQGNSA. The CDR3 totals 15 residues. With 2 bases clipped from V and 3 bases from J, the junction kept 5 bases outside the gene matches. CDR3 DNA: TGTGCCAGCAGCTTATTGGCGGACAGGGACACTGAAGCTTTCTTT. Translation: CASSLLADRDTEAFF.

V gene TRBV18 combines with J gene TRBJ2-1, with 15 bases identical to TRBD2. Trimming cost V 4 bases and J 2 bases; bases outside gene matches: 6. This CDR3 comprises 18 residues. CDR1 is KGHSH and CDR2 is LQKENI in the germline V gene. The CDR3 reads CASSRTGLAGGTYNEQFF. The CDR3 coding sequence is TGTGCCAGCTCACGAACGGGACTAGCGGGAGGAACCTACAATGAGCAGTTCTTC.

V usage is TRBV5-1 and J usage is TRBJ2-7; D gene unclear. Trimming cost V 2 bases and J 3 bases, with 18 bases left between them. The CDR3 has 16 amino acids. Germline V CDR1 and CDR2: SGHRS, YFSETQ. CDR3 protein: CASSLGRSSPHYEQYF. The CDR3 DNA reads as TGCGCCAGCAGCTTAGGTCGGTCTTCGCCCCACTACGAGCAGTACTTC.

The chain is built from TRBV29-1 and TRBJ1-2, with no clear D. Germline V gives CDR1 SQVTM, CDR2 ANQGSEA. The CDR3 extends over 13 amino acids. V lost 7 bases and J lost 0, with 12 bases in between. The CDR3 DNA is TGCAGCGCTATGACCGGGACTAACTATGGCTACACCTTC. Translation: CSAMTGTNYGYTF.

The chain combines TRBV28 with TRBJ1-1; TRBD1 aligns across 7 bases. CDR3 length: 15 amino acids. V was pared by 7 bases and J by 4 bases, with 12 bases of the junction left unmatched. Germline V lookup: CDR1 MDHEN, CDR2 SYDVKM. The DNA of the CDR3 is TGTGCCAGCACCCCCGGTGGTCAGGGGGTCACTGAAGCTTTCTTT. It is translated as CASTPGGQGVTEAFF.

The chain uses TRBV6-5 and TRBJ2-7; 14 bases agree with TRBD2. The CDR3 spans 16 residues. V was pared by 0 bases and J by 6 bases, with 4 bases of the junction left unmatched. CDR1 is MNHEY, CDR2 SVGAGI, per germline. The CDR3 loop reads CASSYSGLAGAGEQYF. CDR3 sequence (DNA): TGTGCCAGCAGTTACTCGGGACTAGCGGGAGCCGGCGAGCAGTACTTC.